This entry features one T cell receptor (beta chain) sequence. The PCR ran on 60 Vbeta and 13 Jbeta primers. Clones were read by immunoSEQ multiplex PCR, and TCRdb kept only the in-frame ones, dropping some. The repertoire holds 160,000 or so clones, with 65% to 80% as singletons. The data are from a study of cytomegalovirus exposure and HLA in healthy donors. The V and J ends lost 1 base and 0 bases respectively, with 7 bases between them. CDR1 is MNHNS and CDR2 is SASEGT in the germline V gene. The CDR3 sequence is 15 residues long. This TCR derives from a man between 18 and 35 years old in good health and CMV-seropositive. This sequence joins TRBV6-1 and TRBJ1-5, with D unclear. What was sequenced was PBMCs. The DNA of the CDR3 is TGTGCCAGCAGTGAAGGAGGTTCTAGCAATCAGCCCCAGCATTTT. Amino acids: CASSEGGSSNQPQHF.